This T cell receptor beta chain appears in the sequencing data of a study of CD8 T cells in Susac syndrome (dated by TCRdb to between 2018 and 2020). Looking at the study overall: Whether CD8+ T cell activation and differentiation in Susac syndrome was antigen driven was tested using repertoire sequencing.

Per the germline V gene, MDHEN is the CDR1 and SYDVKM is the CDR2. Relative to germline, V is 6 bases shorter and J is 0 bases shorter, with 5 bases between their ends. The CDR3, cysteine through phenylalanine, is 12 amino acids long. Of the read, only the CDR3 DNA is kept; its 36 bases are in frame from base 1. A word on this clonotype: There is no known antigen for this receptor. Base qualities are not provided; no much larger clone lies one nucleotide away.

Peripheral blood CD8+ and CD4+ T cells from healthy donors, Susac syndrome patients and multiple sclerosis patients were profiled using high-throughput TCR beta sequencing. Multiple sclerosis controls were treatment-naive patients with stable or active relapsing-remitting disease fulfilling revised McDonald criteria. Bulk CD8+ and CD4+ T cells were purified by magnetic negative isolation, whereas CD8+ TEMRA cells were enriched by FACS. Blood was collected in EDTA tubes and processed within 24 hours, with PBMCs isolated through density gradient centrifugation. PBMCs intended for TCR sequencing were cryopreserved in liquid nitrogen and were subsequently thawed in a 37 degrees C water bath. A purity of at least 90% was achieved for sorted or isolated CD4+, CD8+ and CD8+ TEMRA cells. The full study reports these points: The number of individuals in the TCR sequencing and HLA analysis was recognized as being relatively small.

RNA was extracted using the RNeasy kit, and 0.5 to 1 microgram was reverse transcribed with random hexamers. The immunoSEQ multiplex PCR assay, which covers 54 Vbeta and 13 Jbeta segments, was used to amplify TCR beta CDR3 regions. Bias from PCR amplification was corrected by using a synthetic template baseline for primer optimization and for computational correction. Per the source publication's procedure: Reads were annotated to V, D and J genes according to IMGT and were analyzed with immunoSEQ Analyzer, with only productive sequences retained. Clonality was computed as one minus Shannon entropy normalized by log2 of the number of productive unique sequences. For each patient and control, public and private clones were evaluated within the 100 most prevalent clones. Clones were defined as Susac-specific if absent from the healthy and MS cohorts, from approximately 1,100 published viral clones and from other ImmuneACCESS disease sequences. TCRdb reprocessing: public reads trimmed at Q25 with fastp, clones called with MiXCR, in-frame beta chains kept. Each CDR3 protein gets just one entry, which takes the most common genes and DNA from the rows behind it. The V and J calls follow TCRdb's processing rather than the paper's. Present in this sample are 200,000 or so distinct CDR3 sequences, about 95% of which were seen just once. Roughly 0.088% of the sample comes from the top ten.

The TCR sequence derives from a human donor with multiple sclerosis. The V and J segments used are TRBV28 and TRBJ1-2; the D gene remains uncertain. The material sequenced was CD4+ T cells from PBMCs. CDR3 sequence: CASSWANYGYTF. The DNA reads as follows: TGTGCCAGCAGCTGGGCTAACTATGGCTACACCTTC.